The clone carrying this TCR beta chain occurred once. The target antigen is unknown. The entry originates in a study of OX40 agonist ivuxolimab in advanced cancers. On the study more broadly: Three patients showed partial responses: one hepatocellular carcinoma and two cutaneous melanoma cases. General study points: At 0.1 to 3.0 mg/kg, CD4+ and CD8+ blood T cells expanded clonally by week 6.

Germline values: CDR1 LNHDA, CDR2 SQIVND (reference sequence). Trimming shortened V by 2 bases and J by 5 bases, and 15 bases separated the two germline ends. This CDR3 is built from 15 residues. Clones were sequenced by immunoSEQ multiplex PCR, and TCRdb holds only the in-frame ones, with some missing. The sample includes some 99,000 clones, 87% of them seen just once. This specimen consisted of CD4+ or CD8+ T cells sorted from blood, obtained in a trial of the OX40 agonist ivuxolimab. This clonotype was sampled from an adult with an advanced solid tumor such as melanoma, head and neck, liver or kidney cancer. The rearrangement uses TRBV19 and TRBJ1-1; D is unresolved. The CDR3 sequence is CASSIKKMAGTEAFF. Here the CDR3 DNA reads TGTGCCAGTAGTATAAAGAAGATGGCAGGAACTGAAGCTTTCTTT.